The 10 T cell receptor beta chains below all came from one sample that was sequenced in a study of shared clonotypes between healthy human individuals. TCRdb keeps only in-frame clones here, not all; method: immunoSEQ multiplex PCR. Of under 2,500,000 clones in the sample, approximately 94% were seen once. Source material: naive CD4+ T cells sorted from blood. The subset: CD45RA+ positively selected. These receptors all come from a man between 18 and 35 years old in good health.

This chain connects TRBV5-5 to TRBJ1-6; D remains ambiguous. CDR3 size: 13 residues. CDR1 is SGHKS, CDR2 YYEKEE, per germline (reference sequence). V was trimmed by 8 bases and J by 8 bases, leaving 14 bases between them. This CDR3 reads CASGNRTYSPLHF. CDR3 bases: TGTGCCAGTGGGAACAGAACCTATTCACCCCTCCACTTT.

This clone was seen a single time. V usage is TRBV5-6 and J usage is TRBJ2-5; no clear D. V lost 0 bases to trimming and J lost 4 bases, with 7 bases between them. CDR1 SGHDT and CDR2 YYEEEE come from the germline V gene. CDR3 length: 13 residues. CDR3 DNA: TGTGCCAGCAGCTTGGACTTGCTAGAGACCCAGTACTTC. This codes for CASSLDLLETQYF. Together with reference TRBV5-6 and TRBJ2-5, the CDR3 gives the full variable domain: DAGVTQSPTHLIKTRGQQVTLRCSPKSGHDTVSWYQQALGQGPQFIFQYYEEEERQRGNFPDRFSGHQFPNYSSELNVNALLLGDSALYLCASSLDLLETQYFGPGTRLLVL.

This rearrangement joins TRBV6-5 to TRBJ2-5; possibly TRBD1 for D (5 bases). CDR1 is MNHEY and CDR2 is SVGAGI in the germline V gene. Trimming stripped 5 bases from V and 2 bases from J, with 9 bases between. The CDR3 consists of 13 residues. The CDR3 reads CASSRQKQETQYF. The CDR3 DNA sequence: TGTGCCAGCAGTAGACAGAAGCAAGAGACCCAGTACTTC.

The rearrangement joins TRBV27 to TRBJ1-1; D is undetermined. Germline V gene data show CDR1 as MNHEY and CDR2 as SMNVEV (reference sequence). CDR3 length: 13 amino acids. The V end lost 3 bases, the J end lost 0 bases, and 5 bases lay between the germline ends. The CDR3 nucleotides are TGTGCCAGCAGTTTTAAAGTGAACACTGAAGCTTTCTTT. It specifies CASSFKVNTEAFF.

The genes are TRBV29-1 and TRBJ2-3; D may match TRBD1 or TRBD2 (6 bases each). Germline CDR1 and CDR2: SQVTM and ANQGSEA. The CDR3 has 15 amino acids. Trimming took 6 bases from V and 3 from J, leaving 19 bases between them. The CDR3 reads CSVKGGPLGTDTQYF. In DNA form, the CDR3 reads TGCAGCGTGAAAGGGGGGCCGTTAGGTACAGATACGCAGTATTTT.

With respect to this clone: Other DNA sequences of this sample code for an identical CDR3. The V call is TRBV5-6, the J call TRBJ1-2, with 8 bases that match TRBD1. The CDR3 length is 13 residues. The V segment lost 4 bases and the J segment 4 bases; nucleotides outside the gene matches: 3. The germline V gene encodes CDR1 SGHDT and CDR2 YYEEEE. The CDR3 DNA follows: TGTGCCAGCAGCCCCGACAGGGGCTATGGCTACACCTTC. This sequence encodes CASSPDRGYGYTF. Combining the CDR3 with reference TRBV5-6 and TRBJ1-2 gives the whole variable domain DAGVTQSPTHLIKTRGQQVTLRCSPKSGHDTVSWYQQALGQGPQFIFQYYEEEERQRGNFPDRFSGHQFPNYSSELNVNALLLGDSALYLCASSPDRGYGYTFGSGTRLTVV.

A word on this clone: Other DNA sequences in the sample encode the same CDR3. The rearrangement uses TRBV7-2 and TRBJ2-7; the match to TRBD1 covers 8 bases. The CDR3 contains 14 residues. The germline V gene encodes CDR1 SGHTA and CDR2 FQGNSA. The trim removed 3 bases at V and 1 base at J, leaving 2 bases unmatched. The CDR3 loop is CASSFDRGSYEQYF. As DNA, the CDR3 is TGTGCCAGCAGCTTCGACAGGGGTTCCTACGAGCAGTACTTC.

The chain is built from TRBV6-1 and TRBJ2-5; D not resolved. Germline-derived CDR1 and CDR2 are MNHNS and SASEGT. V shed 10 bases and J shed 5 bases, with 14 bases lying between them. The CDR3 runs 12 residues. The DNA for the CDR3 is TGTGCCACGAGGAGTCTGGGGGAGACCCAGTACTTC. Amino acids: CATRSLGETQYF.

The CDR3 here is CASSFAQRDLRSSYEQYF. CDR3 nucleotides: TGTGCCAGCAGTTTTGCCCAAAGGGACTTGCGAAGCTCCTACGAGCAGTACTTC. The chain recombines TRBV28 with TRBJ2-7; possibly TRBD2 for D (6 bases). The V end was cut by 3 bases, the J end by 0 bases, with 21 bases between. Germline V gives CDR1 MDHEN, CDR2 SYDVKM. This CDR3 spans 18 amino acids.

The chain employs TRBV4-1 and TRBJ1-4; D possibly corresponds to TRBD1 (6 bases). V dropped 4 bases and J dropped 8 bases, with 23 bases sitting between them. This CDR3 has 17 amino acids. CDR1 is MGHRA, CDR2 YSYEKL, per germline. This CDR3 is CASSPPGAGARVEKLFF. The CDR3 nucleotides are TGCGCCAGCAGCCCCCCGGGGGCGGGGGCGAGGGTCGAAAAACTGTTTTTT.